This entry lists 19 T cell receptor beta chains sequenced from one sample in a study of T cell clonality in common variable immunodeficiency. Clones were read by immunoSEQ multiplex PCR, and TCRdb kept only the in-frame ones, dropping some. The repertoire consists of 42,000 or so clones, none detected only once. The sample comprised peripheral blood mononuclear cells. These receptors came from a person aged 18 to 70 in good health.

This clone was detected many times. The sequence runs out 3 residues before the end of the CDR3; the remainder is reconstructed from the germline J gene. This rearrangement joins TRBV5-1 to TRBJ1-2; D unresolved. V lost 3 bases and J lost 3, with 15 bases in between. Germline V gene data show CDR1 as SGHRS and CDR2 as YFSETQ. The CDR3 runs to 15 residues. CDR3 DNA, as far as it was read: TGCGCCAGCAGCTCCCCGTCGGGGTTGGACTATGGC. Translating it yields CASSSPSGLDYG. The full CDR3 protein is CASSSPSGLDYGYTF. The whole variable domain, remainder taken from reference TRBV5-1 and TRBJ1-2, is KAGVTQTPRYLIKTRGQQVTLSCSPISGHRSVSWYQQTPGQGLQFLFEYFSETQRNKGNFPGRFSGRQFSNSRSEMNVSTLELGDSALYLCASSSPSGLDYGYTFGSGTRLTVV.

For this clone: Read coverage stops 3 residues before the CDR3 terminus; the germline J gene supplies the remainder. The J gene is TRBJ1-4, the V gene TRBV5-1, with 12 nucleotides matching TRBD1. The germline gives CDR1 SGHRS, CDR2 YFSETQ. The CDR3 has 15 amino acids. The chain's CDR3 is CASSLEGQGASPLFF. The sequenced part of the CDR3 DNA is TGCGCCAGCAGCTTGGAGGGACAGGGGGCTTCACCA.

In this sample, this clone turned up many times. The sequenced fragment ends 3 residues before the CDR3 boundary, so the rest is inferred from the germline J gene. The V call is TRBV5-5, the J call TRBJ2-7; 7 bases line up with TRBD2. The germline CDR1 and CDR2 sequences are SGHKS and YYEKEE (reference sequence). With V trimmed by 4 bases and J by 2 bases, 9 bases remained unmatched. This CDR3 is built from 15 residues. The chain's CDR3 is CASSLFSLAAYEQYF. The sequenced part of the CDR3 DNA is TGTGCCAGCAGCCTGTTCAGCCTAGCGGCCTACGAG.

This clone was observed at least ten times. One end of the junction does not line up with germline, which may come from a read error. The read falls 3 residues short of the CDR3 end, and the missing part is taken from the germline J gene. The same CDR3 also results from other DNA sequences found in this sample. This sequence joins TRBV20-1 and TRBJ2-2, with D tentatively TRBD1 (5 bases). Germline loops: CDR1 DFQATT, CDR2 SNEGSKA (reference sequence). CDR3 length: 15 residues. The CDR3 sequence: CSARGKTANTGELFF. CDR3 bases read: TGCAGTGCTAGGGGTAAGACAGCGAACACTGGGGAG.

This clone was seen repeatedly, ten times or more. The part of the CDR3 DNA that was read is TGTGCCAGCAGCCGACAGGGCAATCAGCCC. Translation gives CASSRQGNQP. In full, the CDR3 reads CASSRQGNQPQHF. The chain has TRBV7-2 and TRBJ1-5; a possible D gene is TRBD1 (6 bases). The read falls 3 residues short of the CDR3 end, and the missing part is taken from the germline J gene. Trimming took 5 bases from V and 2 from J, leaving 7 bases between them. This CDR3 has 13 residues. Germline V gives CDR1 SGHTA, CDR2 FQGNSA.

This clone was counted ten times or more. The read stops 3 residues short of the end of the CDR3; the missing end is completed from the germline J gene. J is TRBJ1-1 and V is TRBV5-1; D may be TRBD1 (5 bases). V lost 4 bases to trimming and J lost 3 bases, with 16 bases between them. The CDR3 is made up of 15 amino acids. Germline assignment: CDR1 SGHRS and CDR2 YFSETQ. Partial CDR3 DNA: TGCGCCAGCAGCCCGGAGGGGAGCCTGTACACTGAA. Translated, it gives CASSPEGSLYTE. The CDR3 reads in full as CASSPEGSLYTEAFF.

This clone was detected ten times or more. The CDR3 is cut off 3 residues early in the read; its end comes from the germline J gene. This chain connects TRBV30 to TRBJ2-5; maybe TRBD1 (6 bases). This CDR3 is 12 amino acids long. CDR1 and CDR2 (germline): GTSNPN, SVGIG (reference sequence). Deletions cut 2 bases from V and 5 bases from J, with 9 bases between. CDR3 DNA, as far as it was read: TGTGCCTGGAGTTCCCAGGGGGAGACC. Protein: CAWSSQGET. The complete CDR3 reads CAWSSQGETQYF.

This clone was observed many times. Read data end 3 residues before the CDR3 end; the end is taken from the germline J gene. The chain links TRBV2 to TRBJ1-1; D unresolved. The CDR3 extends over 13 amino acids. CDR1 and CDR2 from the germline V gene are SNHLY and FYNNEI. Between the trimmed V and J ends, which lost 8 bases and 1 base, there was a span of 11 bases. Incomplete CDR3 DNA: TGTGCCAGCTCCTTTCAGTCGAACACTGAA. Its translation is CASSFQSNTE. The CDR3 as a whole reads CASSFQSNTEAFF.

In this sample, this clone turned up many times. The sequence runs out 3 residues before the end of the CDR3; the remainder is reconstructed from the germline J gene. The gene calls are TRBV2 and TRBJ2-2, with D possibly TRBD2 on 6 matching bases. The germline gives CDR1 SNHLY, CDR2 FYNNEI. The CDR3 spans 16 residues. V lost 2 bases, J lost 1 base, and 11 bases lay in between. CDR3 region: CASSESGGWNTGELFF. CDR3 DNA, as far as it was read: TGTGCCAGCAGTGAATCAGGAGGGTGGAACACCGGGGAG.

Many counts were recorded for this clone. The CDR3 end falls 3 residues outside the read, so it is completed with the germline J gene. The rearrangement links TRBV30 to TRBJ1-1; possible D gene TRBD1, 5 bases. CDR1 GTSNPN and CDR2 SVGIG come from the germline V gene (reference sequence). The CDR3 runs 12 residues. Trimming shortened V by 5 bases and J by 4 bases, and 11 bases separated the two germline ends. CDR3 DNA (partial): TGTGCCTGGCAGGGTTTTGGCACTGAA. This sequence encodes CAWQGFGTE. The whole CDR3 is CAWQGFGTEAFF.

The table lists this clone with many counts. The observed sequence ends 3 residues before the CDR3 terminus, with the missing tail filled in from the germline J gene. The chain has TRBV19 and TRBJ1-3; D is perhaps TRBD1 (6 bases). CDR3 size: 16 residues. The germline CDR1 and CDR2 sequences are LNHDA and SQIVND (reference sequence). V shed 5 bases and J shed 0 bases, with 14 bases lying between them. The sequenced CDR3 bases are TGTGCCAGTAGTCGACCCGGCAGGGGCTCTGGAAACACC. This translates into CASSRPGRGSGNT. From start to end, the CDR3 is CASSRPGRGSGNTIYF.

Many counts were recorded for this clone. The CDR3 is cut off 3 residues early in the read; its end comes from the germline J gene. The V call is TRBV12-5, the J call TRBJ2-5, with a weak D call TRBD1 (6 bases). V dropped 8 bases and J dropped 5 bases, with 12 bases sitting between them. The CDR3 consists of 12 residues. Germline V gene lookup returns CDR1 LGHNT and CDR2 FRNRAP. CDR3 DNA (partial): TGTGCTAGTTCAGGGGTTGAGGAGACC. It is translated as CASSGVEET. The whole CDR3 region reads CASSGVEETQYF.

This clone was recorded many times. Sequencing ends 3 residues short of the CDR3 end; the germline J gene provides the rest. The chain links TRBV6-2 or TRBV6-3 to TRBJ1-5; D gene uncertain. The germline V gene has CDR1 MNHEY and CDR2 SVGEGT. This CDR3 is built from 15 residues. V dropped 2 bases and J dropped 4 bases, with 12 bases sitting between them. The covered CDR3 bases are TGTGCCAGCAGTTACGCACAGCAACAAAATCAGCCC. It yields the protein CASSYAQQQNQP. The entire CDR3 protein is CASSYAQQQNQPQHF.

This clone was detected many times. Coverage ceases 3 residues before the CDR3 finishes, and the germline J gene fills in the end. This sequence joins TRBV7-8 and TRBJ2-7; perhaps D is TRBD1 or TRBD2 (5 bases each). The germline V and J ends were trimmed by 3 bases and 0 bases, with 9 bases remaining between them. CDR1 and CDR2 from the germline V gene are SGHVS and FQNEAQ. The CDR3 covers 14 residues. The part of the CDR3 DNA that was read is TGTGCCAGCAGCTTCCGAGGGGACTCCTACGAG. Translated, it gives CASSFRGDSYE. The complete CDR3 sequence is CASSFRGDSYEQYF. The full variable domain, rest sourced from reference TRBV7-8 and TRBJ2-7, is GAGVSQSPRYKVAKRGQDVALRCDPISGHVSLFWYQQALGQGPEFLTYFQNEAQLDKSGLPSDRFFAERPEGSVSTLKIQRTQQEDSAVYLCASSFRGDSYEQYFGPGTRLTVT.

This clone was picked up many times. The CDR3 loop reads CAWRATGSNEKLFF. CDR3 DNA, as far as it was read: TGTGCCTGGAGGGCGACAGGGTCTAATGAAAAA. J is TRBJ1-4 and V is TRBV30, with 7 bases that match TRBD1. The read falls 3 residues short of the CDR3 end, and the missing part is taken from the germline J gene. CDR3 size: 14 residues. The J segment lost 3 bases and the V segment lost 3 bases, leaving 4 bases of the junction unmatched. Germline CDR1 reads GTSNPN; CDR2 reads SVGIG (reference sequence).

This clone was detected many times. The CDR3 goes on 3 residues after the read ends, and that part is filled in from the germline J gene. The chain links TRBV7-9 to TRBJ2-1, with a weak D call TRBD2 (5 bases). This CDR3 has 13 amino acids. V lost 7 bases and J lost 5, with 12 bases in between. Germline V lookup: CDR1 SEHNR, CDR2 FQNEAQ (reference sequence). The CDR3 bases that were read are TGTGCCAGCACTCAGGAGGTTCACAATGAG. Translating it yields CASTQEVHNE. The complete CDR3 sequence is CASTQEVHNEQFF.

This clone was seen ten or more times. The sequence runs out 3 residues before the end of the CDR3; the remainder is reconstructed from the germline J gene. The genes are TRBV2 and TRBJ1-6, with TRBD1 matching over 7 bases. The V gene end was trimmed by 8 bases and the J gene end by 7 bases; junction bases not matched to a gene: 5. The germline CDR1 and CDR2 sequences are SNHLY and FYNNEI. This CDR3 has 13 residues. The DNA read from the CDR3 is TGTGCCAGCCACCGACAGGGAAATTCACCC. It translates to CASHRQGNSP. In full, the CDR3 is CASHRQGNSPLHF.

This clone was counted many times. The read ends 3 residues early relative to the CDR3; the germline J gene fills the gap. The chain employs TRBV12-5 and TRBJ1-1; maybe TRBD1 (5 bases). The CDR3 has 12 amino acids. Germline V gene sequence: CDR1 LGHNT, CDR2 FRNRAP. The CDR3 loop reads CASGLPDITAFF. The part of the CDR3 DNA that was read is TGTGCTAGTGGTCTACCGGACATTACA.

This clone occurred many times. The read gets to within 3 residues of the CDR3 end, and the germline J gene fills in the rest. The rearrangement links TRBV13 to TRBJ1-1; D remains ambiguous. Trimming cost V 2 bases and J 4 bases, with 8 bases left between them. This CDR3 region has 13 residues. Per the germline V gene, CDR1 is PRHDT and CDR2 is FYEKMQ (reference sequence). CDR3 bases read: TGTGCCAGCAGCTTAATACGGGGCACTGAA. Translating gives CASSLIRGTE. Given in full, the CDR3 is CASSLIRGTEAFF.